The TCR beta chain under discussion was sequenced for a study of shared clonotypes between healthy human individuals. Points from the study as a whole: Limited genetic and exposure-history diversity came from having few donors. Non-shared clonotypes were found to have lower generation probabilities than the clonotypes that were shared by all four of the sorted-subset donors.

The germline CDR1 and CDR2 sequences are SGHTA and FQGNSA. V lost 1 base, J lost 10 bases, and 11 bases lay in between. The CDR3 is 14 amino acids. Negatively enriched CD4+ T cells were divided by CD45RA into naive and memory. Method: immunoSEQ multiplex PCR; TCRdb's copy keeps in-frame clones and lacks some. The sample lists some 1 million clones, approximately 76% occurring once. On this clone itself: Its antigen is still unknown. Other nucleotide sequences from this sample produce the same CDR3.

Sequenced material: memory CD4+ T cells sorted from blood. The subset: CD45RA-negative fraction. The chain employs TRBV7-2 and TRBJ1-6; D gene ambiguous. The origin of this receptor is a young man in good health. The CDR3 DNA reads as TGTGCCAGCAGCTTAGAGAGGAGTAAGTCACCCCTCCACTTT. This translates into CASSLERSKSPLHF.